The clone carrying this T cell receptor (beta chain) showed up many times. Its antigen is not identified. The germline CDR1 and CDR2 sequences are SGHVS and FQNEAQ. Trimming pared 0 bases from V and 1 base from J, leaving 24 bases between. The CDR3 loop spans 21 amino acids. The data originate from a study of neurological immune-mediated disorders. Study outcomes and limitations: No expanded-clone CDR3 amino acid sequence recurred across subjects, suggesting private TCR-beta repertoires. The most TCR clonal expansion was seen in HTLV-1-associated myelopathy, whereas the least was seen in multiple sclerosis, below the level in healthy controls.

The cDNA was generated through 5'RACE incorporating 10-nucleotide random UMIs. TCRdb reanalysed the 5' RACE reads using MiXCR and keeps one entry per CDR3 protein. Of about 20,000 distinct CDR3 sequences in the sample, more than 9% were seen once. This sequence originates from a woman aged 55-70 years with HTLV-1-associated myelopathy (HAM/TSP). The specimen was PBMCs. The chain employs TRBV7-8 and TRBJ2-2; D gene unclear. Here the CDR3 DNA reads TGTGCCAGCAGCTTAGCGCTAAGGCTAAACCTAGTCGGGCGGAACACCGGGGAGCTGTTTTTT. Its protein product is CASSLALRLNLVGRNTGELFF.